This TCR beta chain derives from a study of T cell repertoires in cytomegalovirus infection. Study outcomes and limitations: HLA-C-restricted TCR beta clonotypes specific for CMV led the ex vivo response.

Germline V lookup: CDR1 LNHNV, CDR2 YYDKDF (reference sequence). J lost 2 bases, V lost 1 base, and 4 bases had no gene match. CDR3 length: 15 residues. Each CDR3 protein is one row after TCRdb ran MiXCR on the reads. The repertoire holds roughly 760,000 distinct CDR3 sequences, 35% seen once, with under 3.5% in the top ten. Concerning this clonotype itself: The antigen is unknown.

The chain is built from TRBV15 and TRBJ1-1; 7 positions agree with TRBD1. Sequencing was done on a sample of PBMCs. The TCR originated in a human donor in good health (CMV status not recorded). Some clones in this sample may be carry-over from other donors' samples. CDR3 residues: CATSRAHRGNTEAFF. The CDR3 DNA reads TGTGCCACCAGCAGAGCCCACAGGGGTAACACTGAAGCTTTCTTT.